This is a list of T cell receptor beta chains from one sample in a study of CD8 T cells in ankylosing spondylitis. TCRdb re-called the 5' RACE reads through MiXCR, storing one row per CDR3 protein. The profile shows 450,000 to 550,000 distinct CDR3 sequences, roughly 5.3% of them singletons. The sample taken for sequencing was blood, either unsorted or a sorted T cell fraction (not recorded which). The receptor source for this set is a male donor with ankylosing spondylitis. Each CDR3 is given with its conserved first and last residue. The D gene is left open where the match is weak. A clone size is listed for some rows: how often the clone was seen (once, few, many), or a class if it is expanded.

V	D	size	J	length	DNA	CDR3
TRBV4-3	.	many	TRBJ2-1	16	TGCGCCAGCAGTCAAACATGGCTAGCCAGCTACAATGAGCAGTTCTTC	CASSQTWLASYNEQFF
TRBV15	.	many	TRBJ2-2	13	TGTGCCACCAGCCCCAGGTCAGCCGGGGAGCTGTTTTTT	CATSPRSAGELFF
TRBV29-1	.	many	TRBJ2-5	11	TGCAGCGTTTCTGATCAAGAGACCCAGTACTTC	CSVSDQETQYF
TRBV5-1	TRBD2	many	TRBJ2-1	15	TGCGCCAGCAGCTTGGCCCTAGCGGGAGGGTATGAGCAGTTCTTC	CASSLALAGGYEQFF
TRBV5-8	.	many	TRBJ1-4	15	TGTGCCAGCAGTGGCAAGGGACACGGGAATGAAAAACTGTTTTTT	CASSGKGHGNEKLFF
TRBV11-2	TRBD2	many	TRBJ2-3	19	TGTGCCAGCAGCTTAGAGGGACTAGCGGGAGGCATGGGCACAGATACGCAGTATTTT	CASSLEGLAGGMGTDTQYF
TRBV7-2	.	many	TRBJ2-7	14	TGTGCCAGCAGCCAGAGGGACGGAATCTACGAGCAGTACTTC	CASSQRDGIYEQYF
TRBV6-2/TRBV6-3	.	.	TRBJ2-1	15	TGTGCCAGCAGTTACTCGGCAGGGCACGGCGTTGAGCAGTTCTTC	CASSYSAGHGVEQFF
TRBV7-2	.	many	TRBJ1-4	12	TGTGCCAGCAGCTTAGTGGGAGGAAAACTGTTTTTT	CASSLVGGKLFF
TRBV2	.	.	TRBJ2-2	14	TGTGCCAGCAAGCTTAACAGGGTGTCCGGGGAGCTGTTTTTT	CASKLNRVSGELFF
TRBV4-3	.	.	TRBJ2-7	13	TGCGCCAGCAGCCAGGTCGCGTCCTACGAGCAGTACTTC	CASSQVASYEQYF
TRBV7-2	TRBD1	many	TRBJ1-3	16	TGTGCCAGCACCCCGTTCGGGACAGGGCCTGGAAACACCATATATTTT	CASTPFGTGPGNTIYF
TRBV7-2	TRBD2	many	TRBJ2-7	12	TGTGCCAGGACTAGCGGGAGATACGAGCAGTACTTC	CARTSGRYEQYF
TRBV18	.	many	TRBJ2-5	13	TGTGCCAGCTCCGGACGGGGACAAGAGACCCAGTACTTC	CASSGRGQETQYF
TRBV16	.	many	TRBJ2-2	14	TGTGCCAGCAGCGAAGACCAGAACACCGGGGAGCTGTTTTTT	CASSEDQNTGELFF
TRBV9	.	many	TRBJ1-1	13	TGTGCCAGCAGCGTAGGGGGGGGGTCTGAAGCTTTCTTT	CASSVGGGSEAFF
TRBV4-3	TRBD1	many	TRBJ2-2	18	TGCGCCAGCAGCCAAGAAATAGGAGACAGGGGATACACCGGGGAGCTGTTTTTT	CASSQEIGDRGYTGELFF
TRBV25-1	TRBD2	many	TRBJ2-5	16	TGTGCCAGCAGTTCTACTAGCGGGAGGGCCGAGGAGACCCAGTACTTC	CASSSTSGRAEETQYF
TRBV19	TRBD1	many	TRBJ2-3	15	TGTGCCAGTAGTACCGGGACAGTCGTCACAGATACGCAGTATTTT	CASSTGTVVTDTQYF
TRBV15	.	many	TRBJ2-7	13	TGTGCCACCAGCTACTCCAGAGACTACGAGCAGTACTTC	CATSYSRDYEQYF
TRBV27	TRBD1	many	TRBJ1-2	13	TGTGCCAGCAGTGCACGACAGGGTCTACGCTACACCTTC	CASSARQGLRYTF
TRBV20-1	TRBD1	many	TRBJ1-6	14	TGCAGTGCTAGATACGGACAGGATAATTCACCCCTCCACTTT	CSARYGQDNSPLHF
TRBV3-1	.	many	TRBJ2-7	14	TGTGCCAGCAGCCCCCTGACAACTTCCTACGAGCAGTACTTC	CASSPLTTSYEQYF
TRBV6-2/TRBV6-3	TRBD1	many	TRBJ1-1	17	TGTGCCAGCAGTTACTCGGGGACAGGGAGTTTTGGCACTGAAGCTTTCTTT	CASSYSGTGSFGTEAFF
TRBV4-3	.	many	TRBJ2-7	13	TGCGCCAGCAGCCAAGATCTAGCGTACGAGCAGTACTTC	CASSQDLAYEQYF
TRBV6-5	.	many	TRBJ2-3	15	TGTGCCAGCAGTTACTCGAGGGAACTGGATAATACGCAGTATTTT	CASSYSRELDNTQYF
TRBV12-3/TRBV12-4	.	many	TRBJ2-7	14	TGTGCCAGCAGTTTTGTAAGGGGTACTGCCGAGCAGTACTTC	CASSFVRGTAEQYF
TRBV5-1	.	many	TRBJ2-4	14	TGCGCCAGCAGCTTAGGACAGAAAAGGGACATTCAGTACTTC	CASSLGQKRDIQYF
TRBV20-1	TRBD2	many	TRBJ2-3	18	TGCAGTGCTAGAGATCATGGGACTAGCGGGATTTGGGGAGATACGCAGTATTTT	CSARDHGTSGIWGDTQYF
TRBV4-3	TRBD2	many	TRBJ2-5	15	TGCGCCAGCAGCCAAGTTGGGCTAGCGGGGGGGACCCAGTACTTC	CASSQVGLAGGTQYF
TRBV6-1	.	many	TRBJ1-1	17	TGTGCCAGCCGCCCACGGCTTACGAGGCGGATGAACACTGAAGCTTTCTTT	CASRPRLTRRMNTEAFF
TRBV20-1	TRBD2	few	TRBJ2-3	15	TGCAGTGCTAGAGAATGGCGGGGGGGCGCAGATACGCAGTATTTT	CSAREWRGGADTQYF
TRBV6-2/TRBV6-3	.	.	TRBJ1-2	15	TGTGCCAGCAGTTACTCGGGGACACTGCTATATGGCTACACCTTC	CASSYSGTLLYGYTF
TRBV4-1	.	.	TRBJ1-1	14	TGCGCCAGCAGCCGTCCTGGGGAGAACACTGAAGCTTTCTTT	CASSRPGENTEAFF
TRBV16	.	many	TRBJ1-5	14	TGTGCCTCATCGCCTGGGTTAAGCAATCAGCCCCAGCATTTT	CASSPGLSNQPQHF
TRBV20-1	.	.	TRBJ2-6	15	TGCAGTGCTAGAGGGCAGGGCTCTGGGGCCAACGTCCTGACTTTC	CSARGQGSGANVLTF
TRBV6-1	.	once	TRBJ2-7	15	TGTGCCAGCAGCTTCGGACCTTTAAGCTCCTACGAGCAGTACTTC	CASSFGPLSSYEQYF
TRBV7-6	TRBD1	many	TRBJ2-1	15	TGTGCCAGCAGCTTAGGGACAGGGGGGTTCAATGAGCAGTTCTTC	CASSLGTGGFNEQFF
TRBV4-2	.	many	TRBJ1-1	14	TGTGCCAGCAGCCAAGGGGGAATGAACACTGAAGCTTTCTTT	CASSQGGMNTEAFF
TRBV7-6	.	.	TRBJ1-1	15	TGTGCCAGCAGCTTAGTTGGAGGGGTCGAGACTGAAGCTTTCTTT	CASSLVGGVETEAFF
TRBV9	.	many	TRBJ2-2	15	TGTGCCAGCAGCGGACCCCCCCGAGGTGACGGGGAGCTGTTTTTT	CASSGPPRGDGELFF
TRBV5-1	TRBD2	many	TRBJ2-7	15	TGCGCCAGCAGCTTAGGGACTAGCGAAATTGAAGAGCAGTACTTC	CASSLGTSEIEEQYF
TRBV28	.	many	TRBJ1-6	13	TGTGCCAGCAGTCCGCCCCTGACTACAAACCTCCACTTT	CASSPPLTTNLHF
TRBV12-3/TRBV12-4	.	many	TRBJ1-3	13	TGTGCCAGCAGCTACCGACCTGGAGACACCATATATTTT	CASSYRPGDTIYF
TRBV6-2/TRBV6-3	.	many	TRBJ2-5	14	TGTGCCAGCAGTTACCAAGCAGGGTATTGGACCCAGTACTTC	CASSYQAGYWTQYF
TRBV7-2	.	few	TRBJ2-1	16	TGTGCCAGCAGCTCATTACCCGCGGGGTCCTTCAATGAGCAGTTCTTC	CASSSLPAGSFNEQFF